This entry lists 8 T cell receptor beta chains sequenced from one sample in a study of shared clonotypes between healthy human individuals. The assay was immunoSEQ multiplex PCR, and TCRdb's table has in-frame clones only and misses some. The sample contains around 2.3 million clones, almost 96% of which appear only once. Sequenced input: naive CD4+ T cells sorted from blood. Subset here: CD45RA+ positively selected. These receptors were obtained from a man aged 18 to 30 in good health.

V usage is TRBV4-1 and J usage is TRBJ2-5; D perhaps matches TRBD2 (5 bases). There are 15 residues in the CDR3. CDR1 and CDR2 from the germline V gene are MGHRA and YSYEKL. The V end was cut by 5 bases, the J end by 4 bases, with 17 bases between. CDR3: CASSGTGDLGETQYF. As DNA, the CDR3 is TGCGCCAGCAGCGGTACCGGGGATTTAGGAGAGACCCAGTACTTC.

The J gene is TRBJ2-3, the V gene TRBV5-1; D unresolved. With 9 bases removed from V and 4 bases from J, the gap between germline ends came to 18 bases. Germline CDR1 SGHRS, CDR2 YFSETQ. The CDR3 is 14 residues long. CDR3 in DNA: TGCGCCACACGTGCCGAGTTTGGTCCAGATACGCAGTATTTT. Translating gives CATRAEFGPDTQYF. Full variable domain (rest looked up from reference TRBV5-1 and TRBJ2-3): KAGVTQTPRYLIKTRGQQVTLSCSPISGHRSVSWYQQTPGQGLQFLFEYFSETQRNKGNFPGRFSGRQFSNSRSEMNVSTLELGDSALYLCATRAEFGPDTQYFGPGTRLTVL.

The V call is TRBV5-4, the J call TRBJ2-1; D not resolved. The germline gives CDR1 SGHNT, CDR2 YYREEE (reference sequence). The CDR3 is 14 residues long. V was shortened by 4 bases and J by 6 bases, with 14 bases between the two germline ends. CDR3 residues: CASSRLGGSNEQFF. The CDR3 DNA is TGTGCCAGCAGCAGACTGGGTGGTAGCAATGAGCAGTTCTTC.

The chain recombines TRBV18 with TRBJ2-7; no clear D. V was clipped by 3 bases and J by 0 bases, with 9 bases between them. This CDR3 comprises 14 residues. CDR1 is KGHSH, CDR2 LQKENI, per germline. The DNA for the CDR3 is TGTGCCAGCTCACCTCAACGGCGCTCCTACGAGCAGTACTTC. As protein: CASSPQRRSYEQYF.

In regard to this clone: Additional DNA sequences in this sample encode the identical CDR3. V gene TRBV18 combines with J gene TRBJ1-1, with 9 bases that match TRBD1. The germline V gene encodes CDR1 KGHSH and CDR2 LQKENI. After removal of 3 bases from V and 5 bases from J, the junction contained 4 bases not matched to a gene. This CDR3 contains 14 residues. The CDR3 region has the DNA TGTGCCAGCTCACCTGGGACAGGGAGGACTGAAGCTTTCTTT. It codes for CASSPGTGRTEAFF.

This sequence joins TRBV9 and TRBJ2-7, with TRBD1 identical over 9 bases. Per the germline V gene, CDR1 is SGDLS and CDR2 is YYNGEE. There are 15 residues in the CDR3. The V segment lost 0 bases and the J segment 6 bases; nucleotides outside the gene matches: 7. CDR3 loop: CASSVEGDRGGEQYF. Here the CDR3 DNA reads TGTGCCAGCAGCGTAGAAGGCGACAGGGGGGGCGAGCAGTACTTC.

As DNA, the CDR3 is TGTGCCAGCAGTTACACTAGGCGCATGATGGGGGATGAGCAGTTCTTC. Amino acid sequence: CASSYTRRMMGDEQFF. The chain recombines TRBV6-6 with TRBJ2-1; possibly TRBD1 or TRBD2 for D (5 bases each). Between the trimmed V and J ends, which lost 2 bases and 8 bases, there was a span of 19 bases. CDR1 is MNHNY, CDR2 SVGAGI, per germline (reference sequence). The CDR3 runs to 16 residues.

The sample holds one count of this clone. This sequence joins TRBV7-2 and TRBJ2-2, with TRBD2 matching 7 bases. The length of the CDR3 is 15 residues. Germline V gene sequence: CDR1 SGHTA, CDR2 FQGNSA. J was trimmed by 1 base and V by 5 bases; bases with no gene match: 4. CDR3 coding DNA: TGTGCCAGCAGCCCGACTAGCCTGAACACCGGGGAGCTGTTTTTT. Translated: CASSPTSLNTGELFF.